This T cell receptor (beta chain) was captured by sequencing in a study of blood T cell repertoires in COVID-19. Study as a whole: Material from acute and convalescent COVID-19 was sourced from the United States, Italy and Spain. The cDNA or gDNA used as material had been derived from T cells, B-cell-depleted T cells, or PBMCs.

Authors' analysis steps: Estimates of nucleated cell counts were drawn from the amplification of reference gene primers. The assay was immunoSEQ multiplex PCR, and TCRdb's table has in-frame clones only and misses some. For V, J and clone size, that table is used; D and trimming come from the DNA. The sample shows some 220,000 clones, roughly 82% of them seen only once. The sequenced material came from peripheral blood. This clonotype originated in a man in his fifties with active or convalescent COVID-19.

The CDR3 spells CASSQGTGAYGYTF. For the CDR3, the DNA is TGCGCCAGCAGCCAAGGGACAGGGGCCTATGGCTACACCTTC. This chain joins TRBV4-3 and TRBJ1-2; the match to TRBD1 covers 9 bases. The CDR3 has 14 residues. CDR1 LGHNA and CDR2 YSLEER come from the germline V gene. The V and J ends lost 1 base and 4 bases, in that order; junction bases with no gene match: 1.